The 21 T cell receptor beta chains in this list originate from one sample, sequenced in a study of glioma-infiltrating T cells. The iRepertoire nested amplicon-rescue multiplex PCR amplified TCR alpha and beta CDR3s from RNA. A single record per CDR3 protein comes from TCRdb applying MiXCR to the multiplex PCR reads. This sample has a few hundred thousand distinct CDR3 sequences; about 40% occur once, and the top ten carry around 11%. Sequenced material: glioma tissue, nonneoplastic brain tissue, or PBMCs (not recorded which). The source of these receptors is a human donor with low-grade glioma or glioblastoma, undergoing nonglioma brain surgery, or in good health (not recorded which).

The chain combines TRBV7-9 with TRBJ2-7, with a possible D match to TRBD2 (7 bases). V was shortened by 4 bases and J by 5 bases, with 21 bases between the two germline ends. CDR1 and CDR2 from the germline V gene are SEHNR and FQNEAQ (reference sequence). The CDR3 runs 16 residues. In nucleotides, the CDR3 is TGTGCCAGCAGCTCATCCGGGGGGCGGGTTGTGGACGAGCAGTACTTC. It specifies CASSSSGGRVVDEQYF.

This clonotype was picked up many times. J is TRBJ2-3 and V is TRBV28; tentatively, D is TRBD1 (6 bases). Germline CDR1 is MDHEN and CDR2 is SYDVKM. Trimming shortened V by 4 bases and J by 0 bases, and 20 bases separated the two germline ends. The CDR3 contains 18 residues. Here the CDR3 reads CASSSLPTGTFSTDTQYF. CDR3 DNA: TGTGCCAGCAGTTCCCTCCCGACAGGCACCTTTAGCACAGATACGCAGTATTTT.

This clonotype was observed a handful of times. The rearrangement links TRBV7-2 to TRBJ1-1; D gene unclear. Trimming took 5 bases from V and 1 from J, leaving 11 bases between them. Germline CDR1 reads SGHTA; CDR2 reads FQGNSA. CDR3 length: 14 residues. The CDR3 DNA reads as TGTGCCAGCAGCCCCCAGAAAGGGAACACTGAAGCTTTCTTT. It specifies CASSPQKGNTEAFF.

J is TRBJ2-7 and V is TRBV6-1; D ambiguous. This CDR3 comprises 15 residues. The V end was cut by 6 bases, the J end by 2 bases, with 17 bases between. Per the germline V gene, CDR1 is MNHNS and CDR2 is SASEGT. In DNA, the CDR3 is TGTGCCAGCAGCCCCTGGCAGGACCCTACCTACGAGCAGTACTTC. This sequence encodes CASSPWQDPTYEQYF.

There are many counts of this clonotype. This chain links TRBV27 with TRBJ1-2; D uncertain. Germline V lookup: CDR1 MNHEY, CDR2 SMNVEV (reference sequence). The CDR3 consists of 14 residues. Trimming removed 3 bases at V and 7 bases at J, with 15 bases between. CDR3 sequence: CASSFISGSGGYTF. The CDR3 bases are TGTGCCAGCAGTTTCATATCGGGGTCGGGTGGCTACACCTTC.

Many counts were recorded for this clonotype. This chain connects TRBV15 to TRBJ1-2; TRBD1 matches at 8 bases. This CDR3 comprises 16 residues. After removal of 0 bases from V and 5 bases from J, the junction contained 8 bases not matched to a gene. Germline V lookup: CDR1 LNHNV, CDR2 YYDKDF (reference sequence). This chain's CDR3 is CATSRDPGTGGYGYTF. CDR3 coding DNA: TGTGCCACCAGCAGAGACCCCGGAACAGGGGGTTATGGCTACACCTTC.

This chain connects TRBV9 to TRBJ1-2; no clear D. The V end was cut by 0 bases, the J end by 5 bases, with 8 bases between. From germline, CDR1 is SGDLS and CDR2 YYNGEE. The CDR3 contains 13 residues. DNA of the CDR3: TGTGCCAGCAGCGTAGCTCTAGGTTATGGCTACACCTTC. Translated, it gives CASSVALGYGYTF. Variable domain in full (rest from reference TRBV9 and TRBJ1-2): DSGVTQTPKHLITATGQRVTLRCSPRSGDLSVYWYQQSLDQGLQFLIQYYNGEERAKGNILERFSAQQFPDLHSELNLSSLELGDSALYFCASSVALGYGYTFGSGTRLTVV.

This clonotype was seen many times. The rearrangement links TRBV27 to TRBJ1-1, with 9 nucleotides matching TRBD1. The length of the CDR3 is 13 residues. Germline V gene data show CDR1 as MNHEY and CDR2 as SMNVEV (reference sequence). Trimming took 8 bases from V and 1 from J; bases not matched to a gene: 2. Here the CDR3 reads CASGDRANTEAFF. The DNA for the CDR3 is TGTGCCAGCGGGGACAGGGCGAACACTGAAGCTTTCTTT.

As for this clonotype: This sequence may be a read error, since a much larger clone differs from it by one base. CDR3 amino acids: CARSNGQGSPLHF. CDR3 nucleotides: TGTGCCCGCAGCAACGGACAGGGTTCACCCCTCCACTTT. The chain is built from TRBV7-2 and TRBJ1-6, with 8 bases that match TRBD1. Germline CDR1 SGHTA, CDR2 FQGNSA. CDR3 size: 13 residues.

The chain carries TRBV6-1 and TRBJ1-5; D gene unclear. From germline, CDR1 is MNHNS and CDR2 SASEGT. CDR3 size: 12 residues. V was clipped by 7 bases and J by 5 bases, with 9 bases between them. The CDR3 sequence is CASNGRDQPQHF. DNA for the CDR3: TGTGCCAGCAACGGACGTGATCAGCCCCAGCATTTT.

About this clonotype itself: One end of the junction does not line up with germline, which may come from a read error. This CDR3 reads CSARLAGPTYTQYF. The CDR3 DNA is TGCAGTGCTAGACTAGCGGGTCCCACATATACGCAGTATTTT. The chain joins TRBV20-1 to TRBJ2-3, with 8 nucleotides matching TRBD2. The CDR3 spans 14 residues. Germline CDR1 DFQATT, CDR2 SNEGSKA (reference sequence).

The chain recombines TRBV7-9 with TRBJ2-1; no firm D call. The CDR3 is 13 amino acids. Germline CDR1 reads SEHNR; CDR2 reads FQNEAQ (reference sequence). Trimming removed 4 bases at V and 7 bases at J, with 11 bases between. CDR3 region: CASSWSYLNEQFF. In DNA form, the CDR3 reads TGTGCCAGCAGCTGGTCCTACCTAAATGAGCAGTTCTTC.

This chain connects TRBV29-1 to TRBJ2-1; the D gene is possibly TRBD2 (5 bases). CDR1 and CDR2 (germline): SQVTM, ANQGSEA. This CDR3 spans 10 amino acids. V lost 7 bases, J lost 8 bases, and 9 bases lay in between. This chain's CDR3 is CSGGLYEQFF. The CDR3 DNA sequence: TGCAGCGGAGGACTCTATGAGCAGTTCTTC.

This rearrangement joins TRBV7-2 to TRBJ1-6; 7 bases line up with TRBD1. V was clipped by 2 bases and J by 9 bases; unmatched bases: 10. CDR3 length equals 16 residues. Looked up from germline, CDR1 is SGHTA and CDR2 is FQGNSA. The CDR3 reads CASSLFPGGGGSPLHF. The DNA for the CDR3 is TGTGCCAGCAGCTTATTCCCAGGGGGAGGAGGTTCACCCCTCCACTTT.

The V gene is TRBV20-1, the J gene TRBJ2-1; a weak D match, TRBD1 (6 bases). Germline loops: CDR1 DFQATT, CDR2 SNEGSKA (reference sequence). Trimming removed 3 bases from V and 4 bases from J, with 16 bases in between. There are 15 residues in the CDR3. CDR3 residues: CSARTHREWYNEQFF. DNA of the CDR3: TGCAGTGCTAGGACACACAGGGAGTGGTACAATGAGCAGTTCTTC.

This clonotype was counted at least ten times. The chain joins TRBV6-1 to TRBJ2-1; D assignment may be TRBD1 or TRBD2 (5 bases each). Germline V lookup: CDR1 MNHNS, CDR2 SASEGT. V lost 5 bases, J lost 6 bases, and 14 bases lay in between. The CDR3 totals 14 residues. In nucleotides, the CDR3 is TGTGCCAGCAGTAAAATACCGGGACGCAATGAGCAGTTCTTC. As protein: CASSKIPGRNEQFF.

Concerning this clonotype: A much larger clonotype is one base distant, so this may be a read error. This sequence joins TRBV20-1 and TRBJ2-3; D gene unclear. The CDR3 spans 13 residues. Germline CDR1 and CDR2: DFQATT and SNEGSKA (reference sequence). Trimming shortened V by 5 bases and J by 1 base, and 10 bases separated the two germline ends. CDR3 loop: CSARPSRTDTQYF. As DNA, the CDR3 is TGCAGTGCTCGACCCTCCCGCACAGATACGCAGTATTTT.

In this sample, this clonotype turned up a few times. DNA of the CDR3: TGTGCCACCCAGACAGTCTATGGCTACACCTTC. Translation gives CATQTVYGYTF. J is TRBJ1-2 and V is TRBV24-1; TRBD1 is a possible D gene (5 bases). There are 11 residues in the CDR3. Germline V lookup: CDR1 KGHDR, CDR2 SFDVKD. V was pared by 9 bases and J by 4 bases, with 8 bases between.

The chain has TRBV6-2 or TRBV6-3 and TRBJ2-1; 9 bases line up with TRBD1. The ends lost 5 bases at V and 4 bases at J; junction bases unmatched: 12. Germline V gene lookup returns CDR1 MNHEY and CDR2 SVGEGT. There are 17 residues in the CDR3. CDR3 DNA: TGTGCCAGCAGTCTCTTTCGCGACAGGGGGATTTACAATGAGCAGTTCTTC. Residues: CASSLFRDRGIYNEQFF.

The table lists this clonotype with a few counts. V and J are TRBV20-1 and TRBJ2-2; tentative D call: TRBD2 (6 bases). Germline-derived CDR1 and CDR2 are DFQATT and SNEGSKA (reference sequence). This CDR3 has 15 residues. Trimming removed 0 bases from V and 7 bases from J, with 15 bases in between. The CDR3 nucleotides read TGCAGTGCTAGAGATCTTCGCGGGATTGTCGGGGAGCTGTTTTTT. This encodes CSARDLRGIVGELFF.

V usage is TRBV12-3 or TRBV12-4 and J usage is TRBJ1-5; 9 nucleotides agree with TRBD1. The CDR3 extends over 15 amino acids. V lost 5 bases, J lost 3 bases, and 5 bases stayed unmatched. The CDR3 region has the DNA TGTGCCAGCAGTATACAGGGGGCCATCAATCAGCCCCAGCATTTT. It yields the protein CASSIQGAINQPQHF.